This TCR beta chain was identified in a study of cytomegalovirus exposure and HLA in healthy donors. General study findings and limits: Across HLA loci, a later analysis found differing TCR association rates, with DRB1 most and HLA-C fewest.

This clone was seen only once. Antigen unknown. V lost 10 bases to trimming and J lost 0 bases; unmatched junction nucleotides: 12. This CDR3 is 15 amino acids long. The germline V gene encodes CDR1 MNHNY and CDR2 SVGAGI (reference sequence). With 60 Vbeta and 13 Jbeta primers, the PCR was carried out. Sequencing was performed with immunoSEQ multiplex PCR; in TCRdb, only in-frame clones are kept and a portion is missing. Of 90,000 to 100,000 clones in the sample, roughly 76% were seen once. The TCR comes from a woman aged 55-69 years in good health and CMV-seropositive. The sequenced sample was PBMCs. The gene calls are TRBV6-6 and TRBJ2-7; 7 nucleotides match TRBD2. The CDR3 is CATMGGSGNSYEQYF. In DNA, the CDR3 is TGTGCCACCATGGGTGGGAGCGGGAACTCCTACGAGCAGTACTTC.